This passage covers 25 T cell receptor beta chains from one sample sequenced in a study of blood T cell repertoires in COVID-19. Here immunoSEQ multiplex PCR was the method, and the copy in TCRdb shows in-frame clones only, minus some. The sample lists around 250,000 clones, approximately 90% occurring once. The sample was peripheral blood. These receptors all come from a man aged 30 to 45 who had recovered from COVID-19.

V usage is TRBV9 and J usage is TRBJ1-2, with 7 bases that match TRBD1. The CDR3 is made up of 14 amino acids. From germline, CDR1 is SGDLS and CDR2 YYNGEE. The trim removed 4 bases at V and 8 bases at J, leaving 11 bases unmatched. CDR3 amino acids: CASSQFQGVRGYTF. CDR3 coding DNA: TGTGCCAGCAGCCAGTTCCAGGGGGTGAGGGGCTACACCTTC.

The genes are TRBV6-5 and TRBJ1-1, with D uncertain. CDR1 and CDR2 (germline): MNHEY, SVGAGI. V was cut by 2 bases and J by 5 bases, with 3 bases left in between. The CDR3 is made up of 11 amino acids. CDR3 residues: CASSYRTEAFF. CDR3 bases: TGTGCCAGCAGTTACCGGACTGAAGCTTTCTTT.

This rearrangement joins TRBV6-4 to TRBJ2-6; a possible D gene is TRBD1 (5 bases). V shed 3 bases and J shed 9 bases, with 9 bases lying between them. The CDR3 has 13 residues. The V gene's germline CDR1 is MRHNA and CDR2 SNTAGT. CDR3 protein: CASSEGPVNVLTF. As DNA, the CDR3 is TGTGCCAGCAGTGAGGGGCCCGTCAACGTCCTGACTTTC.

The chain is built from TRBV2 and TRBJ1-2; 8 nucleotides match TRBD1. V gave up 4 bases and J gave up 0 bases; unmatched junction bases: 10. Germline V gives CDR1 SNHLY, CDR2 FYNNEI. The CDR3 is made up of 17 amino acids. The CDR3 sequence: CASSGGDRGESNYGYTF. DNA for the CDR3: TGTGCCAGCAGTGGCGGTGACAGGGGAGAATCTAACTATGGCTACACCTTC.

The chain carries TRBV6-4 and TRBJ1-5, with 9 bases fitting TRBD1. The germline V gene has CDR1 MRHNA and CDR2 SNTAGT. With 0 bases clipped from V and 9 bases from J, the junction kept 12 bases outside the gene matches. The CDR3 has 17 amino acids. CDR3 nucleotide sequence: TGTGCCAGCAGTGACTCTGAACAGGGGGCCGCCGGATGGCCCCAGCATTTT. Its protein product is CASSDSEQGAAGWPQHF.

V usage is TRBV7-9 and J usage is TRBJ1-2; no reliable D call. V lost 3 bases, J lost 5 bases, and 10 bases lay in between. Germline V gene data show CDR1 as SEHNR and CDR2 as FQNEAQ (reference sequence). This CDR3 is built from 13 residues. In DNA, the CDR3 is TGTGCCAGCAGCTTCGATACGACTTATGGCTACACCTTC. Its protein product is CASSFDTTYGYTF.

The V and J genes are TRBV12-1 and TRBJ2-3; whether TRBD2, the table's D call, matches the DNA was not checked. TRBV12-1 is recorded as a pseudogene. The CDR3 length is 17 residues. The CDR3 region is CASSSTPLAGLSDTQYF. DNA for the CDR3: TGTGCCAGCAGCTCCACCCCCTTAGCGGGGCTTTCAGATACGCAGTATTTT.

CDR3 sequence: CASSWRQANTGELFF. Here the CDR3 DNA reads TGTGCCAGCAGTTGGCGACAGGCGAACACCGGGGAGCTGTTTTTT. The gene calls are TRBV6-6 and TRBJ2-2, with D perhaps TRBD1 (6 bases). The CDR3 covers 15 residues. Looked up from germline, CDR1 is MNHNY and CDR2 is SVGAGI (reference sequence). Trimming removed 4 bases from V and 0 bases from J, with 9 bases in between.

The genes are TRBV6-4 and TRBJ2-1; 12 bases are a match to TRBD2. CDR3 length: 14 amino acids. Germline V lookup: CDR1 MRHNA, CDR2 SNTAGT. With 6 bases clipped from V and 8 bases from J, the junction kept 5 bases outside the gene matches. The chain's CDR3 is CASSRTSGADEQFF. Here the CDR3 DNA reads TGTGCCAGCAGCAGGACTAGCGGGGCAGATGAGCAGTTCTTC.

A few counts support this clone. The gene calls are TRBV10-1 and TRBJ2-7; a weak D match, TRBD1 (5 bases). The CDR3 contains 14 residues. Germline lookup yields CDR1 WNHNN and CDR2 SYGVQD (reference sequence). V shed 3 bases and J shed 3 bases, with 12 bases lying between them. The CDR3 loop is CASSEGARVYEQYF. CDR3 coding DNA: TGCGCCAGCAGTGAAGGGGCCAGGGTCTACGAGCAGTACTTC.

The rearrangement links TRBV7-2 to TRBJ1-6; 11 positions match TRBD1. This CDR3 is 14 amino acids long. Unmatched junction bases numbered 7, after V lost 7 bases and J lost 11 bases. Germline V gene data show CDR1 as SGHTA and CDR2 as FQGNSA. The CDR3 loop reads CASNQGGQGAPLHF. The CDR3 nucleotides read TGTGCCAGCAACCAGGGGGGACAGGGGGCACCCCTCCACTTT.

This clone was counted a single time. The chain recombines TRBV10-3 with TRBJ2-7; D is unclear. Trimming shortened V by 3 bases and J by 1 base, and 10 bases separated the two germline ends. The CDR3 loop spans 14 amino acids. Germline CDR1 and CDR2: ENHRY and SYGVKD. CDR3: CAISDLGGSYEQYF. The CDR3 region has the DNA TGTGCCATCAGTGACTTAGGCGGTTCCTACGAGCAGTACTTC.

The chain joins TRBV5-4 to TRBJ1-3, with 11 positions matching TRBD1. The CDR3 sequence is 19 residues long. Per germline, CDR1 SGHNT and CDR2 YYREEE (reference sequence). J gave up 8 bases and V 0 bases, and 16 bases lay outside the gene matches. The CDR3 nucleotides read TGTGCCAGCAGCTTGGCCTTTGGACAGGGGGCAAAATTGGAGGACACCATATATTTT. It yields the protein CASSLAFGQGAKLEDTIYF.

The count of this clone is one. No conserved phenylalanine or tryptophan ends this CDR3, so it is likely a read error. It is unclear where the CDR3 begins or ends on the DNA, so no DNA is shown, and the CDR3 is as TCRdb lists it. The chain's CDR3 is CAWGPGGSI. The chain couples TRBV30 to TRBJ2-3; TRBD2, as called in the table, went unchecked against the DNA. The CDR3 length is 9 residues, termini included. Germline lookup yields CDR1 GTSNPN and CDR2 SVGIG (reference sequence).

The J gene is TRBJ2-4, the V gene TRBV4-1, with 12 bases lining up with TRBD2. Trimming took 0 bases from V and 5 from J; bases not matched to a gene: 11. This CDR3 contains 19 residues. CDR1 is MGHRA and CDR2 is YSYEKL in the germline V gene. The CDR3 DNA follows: TGCGCCAGCAGCCAAGAGAGTACGGCTAGCGGGGGGGTCCAAAACATTCAGTACTTC. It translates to CASSQESTASGGVQNIQYF.

CDR3 residues: CATSDLGHGGKLFF. In DNA form, the CDR3 reads TGTGCCACCAGTGATTTGGGCCACGGGGGAAAACTGTTTTTT. The chain combines TRBV24-1 with TRBJ1-4; maybe TRBD1 (5 bases). This CDR3 comprises 14 residues. The germline V gene encodes CDR1 KGHDR and CDR2 SFDVKD. V dropped 0 bases and J dropped 10 bases, with 11 bases sitting between them.

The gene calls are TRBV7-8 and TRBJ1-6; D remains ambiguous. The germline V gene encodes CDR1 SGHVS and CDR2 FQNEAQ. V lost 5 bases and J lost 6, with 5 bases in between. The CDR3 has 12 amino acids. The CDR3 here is CASSPSNSPLHF. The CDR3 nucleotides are TGTGCCAGCAGCCCCAGTAATTCACCCCTCCACTTT.

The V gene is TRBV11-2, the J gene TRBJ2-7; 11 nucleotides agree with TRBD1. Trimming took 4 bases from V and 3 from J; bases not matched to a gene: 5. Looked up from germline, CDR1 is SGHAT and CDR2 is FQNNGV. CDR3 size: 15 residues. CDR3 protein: CASSSSGTGGYEQYF. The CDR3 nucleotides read TGTGCCAGCAGCTCCTCAGGGACAGGGGGCTACGAGCAGTACTTC.

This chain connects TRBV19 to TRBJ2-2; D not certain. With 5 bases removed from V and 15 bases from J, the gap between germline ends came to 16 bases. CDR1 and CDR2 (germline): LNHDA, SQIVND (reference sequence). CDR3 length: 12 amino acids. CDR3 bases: TGTGCCAGTAGTCTATCAACTACCGGTGTGTTTTTT. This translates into CASSLSTTGVFF.

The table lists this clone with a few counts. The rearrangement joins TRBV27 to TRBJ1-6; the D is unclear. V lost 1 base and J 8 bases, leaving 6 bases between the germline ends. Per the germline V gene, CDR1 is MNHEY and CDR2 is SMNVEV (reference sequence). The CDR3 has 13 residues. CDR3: CASSLFQDSPLHF. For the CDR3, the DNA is TGTGCCAGCAGTTTATTCCAGGATTCACCCCTCCACTTT.

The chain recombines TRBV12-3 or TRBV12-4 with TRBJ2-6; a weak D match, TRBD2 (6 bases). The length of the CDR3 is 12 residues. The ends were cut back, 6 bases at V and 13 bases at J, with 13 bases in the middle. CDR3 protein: CASSNTAGVLTF. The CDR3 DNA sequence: TGTGCCAGCAGCAACACCGCGGGGGTCCTGACTTTC.

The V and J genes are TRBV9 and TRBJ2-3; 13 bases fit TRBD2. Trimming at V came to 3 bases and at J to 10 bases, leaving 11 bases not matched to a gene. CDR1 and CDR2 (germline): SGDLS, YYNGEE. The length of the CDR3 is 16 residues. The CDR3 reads CASSAGLAGFELAQYF. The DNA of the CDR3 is TGTGCCAGCAGCGCGGGACTAGCGGGGTTTGAGTTGGCGCAGTATTTT.

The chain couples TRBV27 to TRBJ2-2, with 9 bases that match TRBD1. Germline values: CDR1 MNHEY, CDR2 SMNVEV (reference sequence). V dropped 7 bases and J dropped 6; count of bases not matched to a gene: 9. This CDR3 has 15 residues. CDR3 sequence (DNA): TGTGCCAGCAACCAGGACAGGGGATACCCCGGGGAGCTGTTTTTT. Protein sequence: CASNQDRGYPGELFF.

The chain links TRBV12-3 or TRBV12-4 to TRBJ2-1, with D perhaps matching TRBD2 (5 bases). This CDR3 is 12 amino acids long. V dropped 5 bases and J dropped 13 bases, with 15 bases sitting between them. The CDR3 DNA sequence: TGTGCCAGCAGTGACCGACTTCGGGAACAGTTCTTC. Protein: CASSDRLREQFF.

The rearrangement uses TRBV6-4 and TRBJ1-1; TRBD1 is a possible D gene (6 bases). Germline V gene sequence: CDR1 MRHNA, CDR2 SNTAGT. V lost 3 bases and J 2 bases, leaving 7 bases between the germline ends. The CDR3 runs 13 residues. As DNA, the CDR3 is TGTGCCAGCAGTGAACAGGGCAACACTGAAGCTTTCTTT. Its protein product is CASSEQGNTEAFF.